These 20 T cell receptor beta chains were all obtained from the same sample, sequenced in a study of cytomegalovirus exposure and HLA in healthy donors. Both 60 Vbeta primers and 13 Jbeta primers went into the PCR. Profiling relied on immunoSEQ multiplex PCR, and the TCRdb table lists in-frame clones only, not all of them. The sample lists 100,000 to 150,000 clones, 73% occurring once. The source material was PBMCs. Receptors originate from a man aged 55-75 years in good health and CMV-seropositive.

This chain uses TRBV2 with TRBJ2-7; TRBD1 matches at 7 bases. The germline V gene encodes CDR1 SNHLY and CDR2 FYNNEI. The CDR3 length is 13 residues. V dropped 8 bases and J dropped 3; count of bases not matched to a gene: 7. CDR3 in DNA: TGTGCCAGCTCCAGGGACAGATTCTACGAGCAGTACTTC. This translates into CASSRDRFYEQYF.

The chain employs TRBV6-5 and TRBJ1-6, with TRBD1 matching over 8 bases. Trimming took 6 bases from V and 10 from J; bases not matched to a gene: 5. CDR1 is MNHEY and CDR2 is SVGAGI in the germline V gene. This CDR3 has 13 residues. CDR3 DNA: TGTGCCAGCAGCAGGGGGCGTAACTCACCCCTCCACTTT. This encodes CASSRGRNSPLHF.

V and J are TRBV18 and TRBJ1-3, with D uncertain. Germline CDR1 and CDR2: KGHSH and LQKENI. Trimming removed 0 bases at V and 0 bases at J, with 6 bases between. This CDR3 is built from 15 residues. The CDR3 DNA reads TGTGCCAGCTCACCACCGGCTTACTCTGGAAACACCATATATTTT. Translating it yields CASSPPAYSGNTIYF.

This chain uses TRBV6-1 with TRBJ1-5; D may be TRBD1 (6 bases). Germline lookup yields CDR1 MNHNS and CDR2 SASEGT. The CDR3 is 15 amino acids. Trimming removed 6 bases at V and 3 bases at J, with 15 bases between. In DNA form, the CDR3 reads TGTGCCAGCAGCGACCAACAGGGCCTCAATCAGCCCCAGCATTTT. It translates to CASSDQQGLNQPQHF.

The rearrangement links TRBV12-5 to TRBJ1-2; possible D gene TRBD1, 5 bases. This CDR3 is 16 amino acids long. V was cut by 6 bases and J by 0 bases, with 17 bases left in between. From germline, CDR1 is LGHNT and CDR2 FRNRAP. CDR3 nucleotides: TGTGCTAGTGGGGAGAGATTAAGGGGTGCTAACTATGGCTACACCTTC. This encodes CASGERLRGANYGYTF.

The chain is built from TRBV19 and TRBJ1-4; D is possibly TRBD1 (6 bases). V shed 5 bases and J shed 5 bases, with 15 bases lying between them. Germline CDR1 and CDR2: LNHDA and SQIVND (reference sequence). The CDR3 sequence is 15 residues long. Written as DNA, the CDR3 is TGTGCCAGTAGTCCAAGGGGGGGGCTGAATGAAAAACTGTTTTTT. Translated, it gives CASSPRGGLNEKLFF.

J is TRBJ2-5 and V is TRBV5-1; the D is unclear. Germline V gene lookup returns CDR1 SGHRS and CDR2 YFSETQ. CDR3 length: 13 amino acids. The V end was cut by 1 base, the J end by 3 bases, with 7 bases between. CDR3 nucleotide sequence: TGCGCCAGCAGCTTGCATTCGGAAGAGACCCAGTACTTC. It specifies CASSLHSEETQYF.

The chain employs TRBV6-5 and TRBJ1-2; unclear D gene. Trimming cost V 3 bases and J 8 bases, with 22 bases left between them. The CDR3 has 16 amino acids. Germline loops: CDR1 MNHEY, CDR2 SVGAGI. Written as DNA, the CDR3 is TGTGCCAGCAGTTATTCCTCGGGCCCCCAAGGAGGCGGCTACACCTTC. Translation: CASSYSSGPQGGGYTF.

This chain joins TRBV5-1 and TRBJ1-4; 9 nucleotides line up with TRBD1. With V trimmed by 4 bases and J by 8 bases, 6 bases remained unmatched. Per germline, CDR1 SGHRS and CDR2 YFSETQ. The CDR3 extends over 14 amino acids. The CDR3 DNA sequence: TGCGCCAGCAGCCCTTGGACAGGGGAGGAAAAACTGTTTTTT. Its protein is CASSPWTGEEKLFF.

This chain connects TRBV10-2 to TRBJ2-5; D perhaps matches TRBD1 (5 bases). The V gene lost 2 bases and the J gene lost 2 bases, with 18 bases spanning the gap. Germline-derived CDR1 and CDR2 are WSHSY and SAAADI. The CDR3 covers 17 residues. As DNA, the CDR3 is TGCGCCAGCAGTGAGATGGCGACAGCAGGAATTCAAGAGACCCAGTACTTC. Encoded protein: CASSEMATAGIQETQYF.

This clone occurred a few times. The V call is TRBV2, the J call TRBJ2-5; D ambiguous. CDR3 length: 11 amino acids. From germline, CDR1 is SNHLY and CDR2 FYNNEI. Trimming shortened V by 1 base and J by 7 bases, and 4 bases separated the two germline ends. CDR3 in DNA: TGTGCCAGCAGTGAAGGAGGGACCCAGTACTTC. Encoded protein: CASSEGGTQYF.

This chain connects TRBV28 to TRBJ2-5; 11 bases map to TRBD1. Germline V CDR1 and CDR2: MDHEN, SYDVKM. The V and J ends lost 6 bases and 4 bases, in that order; junction bases with no gene match: 13. The length of the CDR3 is 17 residues. CDR3 amino acids: CASRPPGQGGVGETQYF. In nucleotides, the CDR3 is TGTGCCAGCAGACCTCCGGGACAGGGGGGGGTGGGAGAGACCCAGTACTTC.

The chain joins TRBV4-1 to TRBJ1-4; tentative D call: TRBD1 (6 bases). Per the germline V gene, CDR1 is MGHRA and CDR2 is YSYEKL. The CDR3 is 12 amino acids. The V end lost 5 bases, the J end lost 7 bases, and 8 bases lay between the germline ends. CDR3 sequence: CASSNRVEKLFF. The CDR3 coding sequence is TGCGCCAGCAGCAACAGGGTTGAAAAACTGTTTTTT.

V gene TRBV7-6 combines with J gene TRBJ2-1; 11 nucleotides line up with TRBD2. CDR1 is SGHVS, CDR2 FNYEAQ, per germline. The V gene end was trimmed by 3 bases and the J gene end by 4 bases; junction bases not matched to a gene: 8. The CDR3 sequence is 17 residues long. In nucleotides, the CDR3 is TGTGCCAGCAGCTTTAAACTAGCGGGGGCCCTATACAATGAGCAGTTCTTC. Amino acid sequence: CASSFKLAGALYNEQFF.

V and J are TRBV10-2 and TRBJ2-3, with 10 bases fitting TRBD2. The germline CDR1 and CDR2 sequences are WSHSY and SAAADI. This CDR3 has 15 residues. J lost 8 bases, V lost 3 bases, and 8 bases had no gene match. CDR3 amino acids: CASSEEAGGRGTQYF. CDR3 DNA sequence: TGCGCCAGCAGTGAAGAAGCGGGGGGGCGGGGTACGCAGTATTTT.

The chain joins TRBV6-4 to TRBJ1-1, with D possibly TRBD1 on 5 matching bases. Germline values: CDR1 MRHNA, CDR2 SNTAGT. The V and J ends lost 6 bases and 1 base respectively, with 9 bases between them. CDR3 length: 13 amino acids. CDR3 protein: CASRGLPNTEAFF. CDR3 DNA sequence: TGTGCCAGCAGGGGACTGCCGAACACTGAAGCTTTCTTT.

This clone was detected a few times. The chain couples TRBV7-3 to TRBJ2-7; no clear D. Trimming removed 0 bases from V and 6 bases from J, with 12 bases in between. This CDR3 contains 14 residues. Germline loops: CDR1 SGHTA, CDR2 FQGTGA. In DNA, the CDR3 is TGTGCCAGCAGCTTAACCTCGCTCGCCGGCGAGCAGTACTTC. Residues: CASSLTSLAGEQYF.

Comment on this clone: Other DNA sequences in this specimen translate into the identical CDR3. The rearrangement uses TRBV2 and TRBJ1-1; D is ambiguous. CDR1 SNHLY and CDR2 FYNNEI come from the germline V gene. V lost 8 bases and J lost 3, with 16 bases in between. The CDR3 is made up of 14 amino acids. The CDR3 loop is CASRPGTSYTEAFF. CDR3 DNA: TGTGCCAGCCGGCCGGGAACTAGTTACACTGAAGCTTTCTTT.

This chain uses TRBV7-9 with TRBJ1-2; tentatively, D is TRBD1 (6 bases). Trimming pared 3 bases from V and 2 bases from J, leaving 16 bases between. In germline, CDR1 is SEHNR, CDR2 FQNEAQ (reference sequence). The CDR3 loop spans 16 amino acids. The CDR3 protein is CASSFGRGYGNYGYTF. The DNA of the CDR3 is TGTGCCAGCAGCTTCGGCAGGGGTTATGGAAACTATGGCTACACCTTC.

CDR3 in amino acids: CASSPTYTWETQYF. The CDR3 DNA is TGTGCCAGCTCACCAACATACACATGGGAGACCCAGTACTTC. The V and J genes are TRBV18 and TRBJ2-5, with D unclear. Trimming cost V 2 bases and J 5 bases, with 12 bases left between them. The CDR3 loop spans 14 amino acids. From germline, CDR1 is KGHSH and CDR2 LQKENI. The full variable domain, in which reference TRBV18 and TRBJ2-5 provide the parts outside the CDR3, is NAGVMQNPRHLVRRRGQEARLRCSPMKGHSHVYWYRQLPEEGLKFMVYLQKENIIDESGMPKERFSAEFPKEGPSILRIQQVVRGDSAAYFCASSPTYTWETQYFGPGTRLLVL.